The next 6 T cell receptor beta chains were all read from a single sample in a study of T cells after yellow fever vaccination. TCRdb reanalysed the 5' RACE reads using MiXCR and keeps one entry per CDR3 protein. This repertoire shows 130,000 or so distinct CDR3 sequences, approximately 14% found once; its top ten account for roughly 41%. Sequencing was performed on CD8+ T cells sorted from PBMCs, taken 5 days after the yellow fever booster vaccination. These receptors all stem from a man aged 18 to 30 who received the YFV17D yellow fever vaccine.

This clonotype occurred a few times. The chain is built from TRBV10-3 and TRBJ2-1; 11 positions agree with TRBD2. CDR3 size: 14 residues. V shed 3 bases, J shed 8 bases, and the junction held 3 bases outside the gene matches. CDR1 and CDR2 from the germline V gene are ENHRY and SYGVKD. The CDR3 spells CAISEIAGGYEQFF. The CDR3 coding sequence is TGTGCCATCAGTGAAATAGCGGGGGGGTATGAGCAGTTCTTC.

The chain combines TRBV4-1 with TRBJ2-2; a possible D gene is TRBD1 (5 bases). The CDR3 is made up of 13 amino acids. Germline CDR1 and CDR2: MGHRA and YSYEKL. Trimming cost V 4 bases and J 7 bases, with 10 bases left between them. CDR3 in amino acids: CASSLRDNGELFF. CDR3 sequence (DNA): TGCGCCAGCAGCCTCAGGGATAACGGGGAGCTGTTTTTT.

This chain links TRBV6-6 with TRBJ1-2; D is undetermined. CDR1 and CDR2 from the germline V gene are MNHNY and SVGAGI (reference sequence). V dropped 4 bases and J dropped 4 bases, with 16 bases sitting between them. The CDR3 is 15 residues long. CDR3 sequence: CASSSETLESYGYTF. DNA of the CDR3: TGTGCCAGCAGTTCGGAGACCCTAGAGAGCTATGGCTACACCTTC.

This clonotype was observed a few times. CDR3 bases: TGTGCCAGCAGTTCCATTCCGGGGTTTCAAGCTTTCTTT. Its translation: CASSSIPGFQAFF. The genes are TRBV27 and TRBJ1-1, with D hard to call. Germline CDR1 MNHEY, CDR2 SMNVEV (reference sequence). V was cut by 4 bases and J by 9 bases, with 15 bases left in between. The CDR3 sequence is 13 residues long.

This clonotype was counted between two and nine times. As DNA, the CDR3 is TGCGCCAGCAGCCGGGGGGCCGGGGCAGATACGCAGTATTTT. Translating it yields CASSRGAGADTQYF. The chain has TRBV4-3 and TRBJ2-3; D is possibly TRBD1 or TRBD2 (6 bases each). Germline V lookup: CDR1 LGHNA, CDR2 YSLEER. This CDR3 has 14 amino acids. Trimming left V 4 bases short and J 4 bases short, with 12 bases between.

This clonotype was seen more than once but under ten times. The V and J genes are TRBV5-1 and TRBJ2-5; 10 bases map to TRBD1. This CDR3 comprises 20 residues. The germline V gene has CDR1 SGHRS and CDR2 YFSETQ. With 2 bases clipped from V and 2 bases from J, the junction kept 18 bases outside the gene matches. The CDR3 DNA reads TGCGCCAGCAGCTTTACCGGGACAGGGGAAAGGCCTCGAGGGCAAGAGACCCAGTACTTC. It is translated as CASSFTGTGERPRGQETQYF. The whole variable domain, remainder taken from reference TRBV5-1 and TRBJ2-5, is KAGVTQTPRYLIKTRGQQVTLSCSPISGHRSVSWYQQTPGQGLQFLFEYFSETQRNKGNFPGRFSGRQFSNSRSEMNVSTLELGDSALYLCASSFTGTGERPRGQETQYFGPGTRLLVL.